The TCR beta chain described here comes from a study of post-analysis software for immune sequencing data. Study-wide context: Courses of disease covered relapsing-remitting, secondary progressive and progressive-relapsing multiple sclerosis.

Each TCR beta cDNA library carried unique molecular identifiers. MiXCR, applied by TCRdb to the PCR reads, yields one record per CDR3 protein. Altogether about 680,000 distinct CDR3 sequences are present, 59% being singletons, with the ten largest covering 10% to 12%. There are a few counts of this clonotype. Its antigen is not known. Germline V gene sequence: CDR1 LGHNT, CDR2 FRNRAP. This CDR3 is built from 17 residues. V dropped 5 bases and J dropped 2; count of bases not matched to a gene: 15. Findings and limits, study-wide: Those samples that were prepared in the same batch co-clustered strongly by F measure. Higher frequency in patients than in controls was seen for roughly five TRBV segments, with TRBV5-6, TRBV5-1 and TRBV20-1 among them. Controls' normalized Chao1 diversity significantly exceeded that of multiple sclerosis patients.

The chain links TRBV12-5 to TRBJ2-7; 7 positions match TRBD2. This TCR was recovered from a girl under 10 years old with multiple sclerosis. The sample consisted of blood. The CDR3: CASGLAPLSGDTYEQYF. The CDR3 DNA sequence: TGTGCTAGTGGTCTGGCCCCCCTAAGCGGGGATACCTACGAGCAGTACTTC.